The 11 T cell receptor beta chains in this list originate from one sample, sequenced in a study of human T cells and chemical hapten exposure. Time point meaning: patch test 1, 2 weeks after DPC sensitization. Treatment reported: therapeutic diphenylcyclopropenone sensitization with weekly scalp DPC. TCRdb independently ran MiXCR on the RACE reads; one entry per CDR3 protein. The data contain 380,000 or so distinct CDR3 sequences, about 4.8% of them seen just once; the ten biggest clones take up roughly 2.4%. The sample consisted of whole blood, taken in connection with sensitization to the hapten diphenylcyclopropenone (DPC). The receptors were gathered from a woman aged 45-65 years with alopecia areata. Some clones in this sample may be carry-over from other donors' samples.

This clonotype was seen repeatedly, ten times or more. V gene TRBV6-6 combines with J gene TRBJ1-6, with D perhaps matching TRBD1 (5 bases). This CDR3 contains 16 residues. V was pared by 6 bases and J by 7 bases, with 19 bases between. CDR1 MNHNY and CDR2 SVGAGI come from the germline V gene (reference sequence). CDR3 loop: CASRPGGDPRNSPLHF. For the CDR3, the DNA is TGTGCCAGCAGACCCGGGGGGGACCCAAGGAATTCACCCCTCCACTTT.

This clonotype was found a few times. V gene TRBV6-1 combines with J gene TRBJ1-2, with D maybe TRBD1 (5 bases). V lost 2 bases, J lost 12 bases, and 19 bases lay in between. This CDR3 is 14 amino acids long. CDR1 is MNHNS, CDR2 SASEGT, per germline. CDR3 DNA: TGTGCCAGCAGTGAATTTGGGACGCCCTTGGGTAACACCTTC. Translating it yields CASSEFGTPLGNTF.

This clonotype has a count of ten or more. V gene TRBV6-1 combines with J gene TRBJ2-7; 8 nucleotides line up with TRBD2. V trimming: 0 bases; J trimming: 12 bases; junction bases outside the gene matches: 4. This CDR3 has 12 amino acids. The germline V gene encodes CDR1 MNHNS and CDR2 SASEGT. CDR3 coding DNA: TGTGCCAGCAGTGAAGCCTCCGGGAGGGGGTACTTC. The encoded protein is CASSEASGRGYF.

This clonotype was observed at least ten times. The junction shows a germline mismatch at one end, possibly a read error. The rearrangement joins TRBV4-3 to TRBJ2-7; 9 bases map to TRBD2. Per germline, CDR1 LGHNA and CDR2 YSLEER. The CDR3 sequence is 14 residues long. The CDR3 protein is CASSQEPAGGQKHF. The CDR3 region has the DNA TGCGCCAGCAGCCAAGAACCAGCGGGAGGCCAGAAGCACTTC.

The gene calls are TRBV4-1 and TRBJ2-2; a possible D gene is TRBD2 (7 bases). CDR3 length equals 16 residues. Germline CDR1 MGHRA, CDR2 YSYEKL. Trimming cost V 6 bases and J 2 bases, with 16 bases left between them. CDR3 in DNA: TGCGCCAGCAGACCTCCTGGGGGGGCAAACACCGGGGAGCTGTTTTTT. This encodes CASRPPGGANTGELFF.

This clonotype was seen a handful of times. The chain recombines TRBV14 with TRBJ1-5; tentatively, D is TRBD1 (6 bases). CDR3 size: 16 residues. Germline V gives CDR1 SGHDN, CDR2 FVKESK. The V gene lost 5 bases and the J gene lost 7 bases, with 21 bases spanning the gap. The CDR3, as DNA: TGTGCCAGCAGCTCAAACAGGGATAGACGGGAACAGCCCCAGCATTTT. It specifies CASSSNRDRREQPQHF.

The sample holds many counts of this clonotype. This chain joins TRBV20-1 and TRBJ2-2; unclear D gene. V lost 3 bases to trimming and J lost 5 bases, with 10 bases between them. This CDR3 region has 13 residues. CDR1 is DFQATT and CDR2 is SNEGSKA in the germline V gene (reference sequence). The CDR3 sequence is CSARSSGTGELFF. In DNA form, the CDR3 reads TGCAGTGCTAGGTCATCAGGAACCGGGGAGCTGTTTTTT.

This clonotype was seen more than once but under ten times. This chain uses TRBV7-2 with TRBJ2-3; perhaps TRBD2 as D (5 bases). The CDR3 length is 17 residues. The ends were cut back, 2 bases at V and 0 bases at J, with 15 bases in the middle. Per germline, CDR1 SGHTA and CDR2 FQGNSA. The CDR3 bases are TGTGCCAGCAGCTTACGTGCGGGTTTTTCTAGCACAGATACGCAGTATTTT. Its translation: CASSLRAGFSSTDTQYF.

This clonotype appeared many times. The chain joins TRBV5-1 to TRBJ2-1, with 13 bases identical to TRBD2. Unmatched junction bases numbered 5, after V lost 5 bases and J lost 3 bases. Per germline, CDR1 SGHRS and CDR2 YFSETQ. The CDR3 covers 16 residues. CDR3 bases: TGCGCCAGCAGGCTGACTAGCGGGGGGTTCTACAATGAGCAGTTCTTC. Residues: CASRLTSGGFYNEQFF.

The table lists this clonotype with many counts. This chain connects TRBV6-5 to TRBJ2-7; TRBD1 agrees at 8 bases. V lost 6 bases to trimming and J lost 5 bases; unmatched junction nucleotides: 12. Germline V CDR1 and CDR2: MNHEY, SVGAGI. CDR3 length equals 15 residues. The CDR3 DNA is TGTGCCAGCAGCCGGACTCCGGGACAGGTCCACGAGCAGTACTTC. This gives the protein CASSRTPGQVHEQYF.

The rearrangement links TRBV6-1 to TRBJ1-5; no clear D. This CDR3 comprises 12 residues. V was shortened by 2 bases and J by 4 bases, with 3 bases between the two germline ends. The germline V gene has CDR1 MNHNS and CDR2 SASEGT. CDR3 nucleotides: TGTGCCAGCAGTGAACTAAATCAGCCCCAGCATTTT. Translating it yields CASSELNQPQHF.